These 16 T cell receptor beta chains originate from one sample sequenced in a study of spatial heterogeneity in lung cancer (dated by TCRdb to between 2019 and 2020). Explained via the paper, the time point label denotes: sample taken at primary tumor resection. Library prep was done by 5' RACE. The instrument was a NextSeq 500. Clones were called with MiXCR by TCRdb after fastp trimmed the public reads at Q25, and only in-frame beta chains were retained. Each entry is one CDR3 protein sequence, shown with its most common DNA and genes. The sample table contains around 5,100 distinct CDR3 sequences; only one count was recorded for under 5% of them. Of the sample, more than 20% falls within the top ten clones. What the research found in general, with its limitations: The tumor nonsynonymous mutation count correlated with the number of expanded alpha and beta TCRs within the tumor.

Their recognized antigens are unknown. Sequenced here: lung tumor tissue, sampled at surgery. The receptor set was obtained from a male donor with early-stage non-small cell lung cancer.

This clonotype was seen only a few times. The library was prepared for alpha chains; this beta chain is a stray read, so its frequency means little. V usage is TRBV10-3 and J usage is TRBJ2-7, with D unclear. V lost 2 bases and J 0 bases, leaving 14 bases between the germline ends. CDR1 is ENHRY, CDR2 SYGVKD, per germline. The CDR3 contains 16 residues. For the CDR3, the DNA is TGTGCCATCAGTGAGGTAGGAGATCGGGCCTCCTACGAGCAGTACTTC. This gives the protein CAISEVGDRASYEQYF.

This clonotype is labeled large. In a library made to pick up alpha chains, this beta chain is a stray read with a size that means little. V is TRBV7-2 and J is TRBJ2-1, with TRBD2 as a possible D gene (6 bases). V gave up 0 bases and J gave up 8 bases, with 14 bases separating them. The CDR3 runs to 15 residues. Germline V gives CDR1 SGHTA, CDR2 FQGNSA. The CDR3 region is CASSLARRGRDEQFF. As DNA, the CDR3 is TGTGCCAGCAGCTTAGCGAGGCGGGGTAGGGATGAGCAGTTCTTC. The full variable domain, rest sourced from reference TRBV7-2 and TRBJ2-1, is GAGVSQSPSNKVTEKGKDVELRCDPISGHTALYWYRQSLGQGLEFLIYFQGNSAPDKSGLPSDRFSAERTGGSVSTLTIQRTQQEDSAVYLCASSLARRGRDEQFFGPGTRLTVL.

This clonotype is medium-sized. This beta chain slipped into a library made for alpha chains as a stray read, so its size is not meaningful. The chain is built from TRBV10-3 and TRBJ2-5; the D is unclear. Trimming took off 6 bases at V and 0 bases at J, with 5 bases between the two ends. CDR1 and CDR2 from the germline V gene are ENHRY and SYGVKD. The CDR3 is made up of 12 amino acids. The chain's CDR3 is CAIRANQETQYF. The CDR3 nucleotides read TGTGCCATCAGGGCAAACCAAGAGACCCAGTACTTC.

By frequency in the sample, this clonotype is medium-sized. The library was designed around alpha chains, so this beta chain is a stray read whose abundance carries little weight. The genes are TRBV20-1 and TRBJ1-5; 12 nucleotides agree with TRBD1. The CDR3 is made up of 14 amino acids. Germline V gene lookup returns CDR1 DFQATT and CDR2 SNEGSKA (reference sequence). J gave up 6 bases and V 3 bases, and 3 bases lay outside the gene matches. The CDR3 DNA reads TGCAGTGCTAGGGGACAGGGGGCAGGTCAGCCCCAGCATTTT. It specifies CSARGQGAGQPQHF.

In this sample, this clonotype is medium-sized. As an off-target read in a library built for alpha chains, this beta chain has a frequency of little significance. The gene calls are TRBV30 and TRBJ2-3; 7 positions match TRBD1. The CDR3 has 18 amino acids. Trimming took 2 bases from V and 0 from J; bases not matched to a gene: 14. Germline V CDR1 and CDR2: GTSNPN, SVGIG (reference sequence). CDR3 sequence (DNA): TGTGCCTGGAGTTACAGGGTTAGCACAGGGGTTAGCACAGATACGCAGTATTTT. Its protein is CAWSYRVSTGVSTDTQYF.

This clonotype has just a few counts. The library was built for alpha chains, so this beta chain is an off-target read and its size means little. V is TRBV14 and J is TRBJ2-3; TRBD2 aligns across 11 bases. V trimming: 0 bases; J trimming: 2 bases; junction bases outside the gene matches: 10. This CDR3 has 19 residues. The germline gives CDR1 SGHDN, CDR2 FVKESK. For the CDR3, the DNA is TGTGCCAGCAGCCAAGAGGAGCTACTAGCGGGAGTCTTCACAGATACGCAGTATTTT. Amino acids: CASSQEELLAGVFTDTQYF.

A few counts support this clonotype. This beta chain is a stray read from a library made for alpha chains; its abundance is not meaningful. V gene TRBV5-6 combines with J gene TRBJ1-6; a weak D match, TRBD1 (6 bases). V gave up 5 bases and J gave up 7 bases, with 13 bases separating them. Germline CDR1 and CDR2: SGHDT and YYEEEE. The CDR3 consists of 14 residues. The chain's CDR3 is CASRLEGQNSPLHF. The DNA of the CDR3 is TGTGCCAGCAGACTCGAGGGACAAAATTCACCCCTCCACTTT.

By share, this clonotype ranks as medium-sized. Since the library was made to target alpha chains, this beta chain is a stray read and its abundance is not meaningful. The rearrangement joins TRBV2 to TRBJ2-3, with TRBD1 matching over 8 bases. Germline loops: CDR1 SNHLY, CDR2 FYNNEI. With V trimmed by 4 bases and J by 6 bases, 6 bases remained unmatched. There are 14 residues in the CDR3. Here the CDR3 DNA reads TGTGCCAGCAGTGTAGGGACAGGAGGGGATACGCAGTATTTT. Protein sequence: CASSVGTGGDTQYF.

The sample holds a few counts of this clonotype. This beta chain is an unintended read in a library built for alpha chains; its size means little. This rearrangement joins TRBV7-2 to TRBJ2-3; D remains unclear. The CDR3 is 13 amino acids. Germline V lookup: CDR1 SGHTA, CDR2 FQGNSA. V was clipped by 3 bases and J by 5 bases, with 9 bases between them. CDR3 sequence reads: CASSLGSLDTQYF. The CDR3 DNA sequence: TGTGCCAGCAGCTTGGGATCGCTAGATACGCAGTATTTT.

This clonotype was detected ten times or more. Found in a library prepared for alpha chains, this beta chain is an off-target read, and its abundance has little meaning. CDR3 DNA sequence: TGCGCCAGCAGCCGTACTAGCGGGAGACAAGAGACCCAGTACTTC. This codes for CASSRTSGRQETQYF. The V and J genes are TRBV4-3 and TRBJ2-5; 11 bases are shared with TRBD2. CDR1 is LGHNA and CDR2 is YSLEER in the germline V gene. This CDR3 is 15 amino acids long. V shed 4 bases, J shed 2 bases, and the junction held 3 bases outside the gene matches.

This clonotype was counted at least ten times. Little can be read into the size of this beta chain, an off-target read in a library designed for alpha chains. The V gene is TRBV12-3 or TRBV12-4, the J gene TRBJ1-4; no firm D call. V shed 5 bases and J shed 6 bases, with 13 bases lying between them. The CDR3 is 14 residues long. CDR3 bases: TGTGCCAGCAGTCAAGAGCCCCGGCATGAAAAACTGTTTTTT. Its translation is CASSQEPRHEKLFF.

This clonotype ranks as medium-sized. Because the library targeted alpha chains, this beta chain is an off-target read whose size means little. The chain has TRBV11-2 and TRBJ1-1; D is unresolved. The CDR3 covers 15 residues. Germline lookup yields CDR1 SGHAT and CDR2 FQNNGV. V was clipped by 2 bases and J by 2 bases, with 12 bases between them. The CDR3 nucleotides read TGTGCCAGCAGCTTACTGAGACGGGCAAACACTGAAGCTTTCTTT. It codes for CASSLLRRANTEAFF.

With regard to this clonotype: This beta chain represents an off-target read in a library built for alpha chains; its size is of limited meaning. The rearrangement links TRBV4-2 to TRBJ1-5; 9 positions agree with TRBD1. The V and J ends lost 0 bases and 6 bases, in that order; junction bases with no gene match: 9. Germline V gene lookup returns CDR1 LGHNA and CDR2 YNFKEQ. The CDR3 extends over 17 amino acids. The CDR3 DNA sequence: TGTGCCAGCAGCCAAGAACAGGGGGCGCGAATTGGTCAGCCCCAGCATTTT. Its translation is CASSQEQGARIGQPQHF.

This clonotype has ten or more counts. Since the library was made to target alpha chains, this beta chain is a stray read and its abundance is not meaningful. This chain uses TRBV7-2 with TRBJ2-2, with D hard to call. CDR1 and CDR2 from the germline V gene are SGHTA and FQGNSA. The CDR3 is 13 amino acids. With 5 bases removed from V and 9 bases from J, the gap between germline ends came to 13 bases. The CDR3 DNA follows: TGTGCCAGCAGCCCCTTAACGTCCCGGGAGCTGTTTTTT. Amino acids: CASSPLTSRELFF. Full variable domain (remainder filled in from reference TRBV7-2 and TRBJ2-2): GAGVSQSPSNKVTEKGKDVELRCDPISGHTALYWYRQSLGQGLEFLIYFQGNSAPDKSGLPSDRFSAERTGGSVSTLTIQRTQQEDSAVYLCASSPLTSRELFFGEGSRLTVL.

The table lists this clonotype with many counts. In a library made to pick up alpha chains, this beta chain is a stray read with a size that means little. The CDR3 loop reads CASSLGPVQGYGYTF. CDR3 nucleotide sequence: TGTGCCAGCAGCCTCGGACCCGTCCAGGGCTATGGCTACACCTTC. This chain joins TRBV13 and TRBJ1-2, with D possibly being TRBD1 (5 bases). From germline, CDR1 is PRHDT and CDR2 FYEKMQ (reference sequence). Trimming removed 5 bases from V and 4 bases from J, with 17 bases in between. CDR3 length: 15 amino acids.

This clonotype was seen ten or more times. This beta chain is an off-target read within a library intended for alpha chains, so its frequency means little. The chain recombines TRBV5-4 with TRBJ2-7, with 7 positions matching TRBD1. The trim removed 4 bases at V and 4 bases at J, leaving 8 bases unmatched. Germline V gene sequence: CDR1 SGHNT, CDR2 YYREEE (reference sequence). The CDR3 runs to 14 residues. The CDR3 DNA sequence: TGTGCCAGCAGCGACAGGGTCGGGTTGTACGAGCAGTACTTC. It translates to CASSDRVGLYEQYF.